Shown below are 20 T cell receptor beta chains from a single sample sequenced in a study of human T cells and chemical hapten exposure. Time point: patch test 1, 2 weeks after DPC sensitization. Documented treatment: therapeutic diphenylcyclopropenone sensitization with weekly scalp DPC. MiXCR, run by TCRdb on the RACE reads, gives a single entry per CDR3 protein. The sample lists tens of thousands of distinct CDR3 sequences; roughly a tenth were seen once. Sequencing used whole blood, obtained in connection with sensitization to the hapten diphenylcyclopropenone (DPC). These receptors were obtained from a man aged 40-50 years with alopecia areata. Some clones in this sample may be carry-over from other donors' samples.

In its sample, this clonotype was seen a few times. The chain combines TRBV29-1 with TRBJ2-1; D is undetermined. Trimming left V 5 bases short and J 1 base short, with 3 bases between. The length of the CDR3 is 11 residues. Germline V gene sequence: CDR1 SQVTM, CDR2 ANQGSEA. CDR3 residues: CSVTSYNEQFF. In nucleotides, the CDR3 is TGCAGCGTTACATCCTACAATGAGCAGTTCTTC.

This clonotype was counted many times. The CDR3 DNA reads TGTGCCAGCAGTTTCAGGGGATTATCTGGGGAGCTGTTTTTT. As protein: CASSFRGLSGELFF. The rearrangement uses TRBV28 and TRBJ2-2; tentatively, D is TRBD1 (6 bases). V gave up 3 bases and J gave up 8 bases, with 13 bases separating them. Germline values: CDR1 MDHEN, CDR2 SYDVKM. CDR3 length equals 14 residues.

This clonotype was counted between two and nine times. J is TRBJ2-3 and V is TRBV6-1, with 8 bases identical to TRBD2. The CDR3 has 15 residues. CDR1 and CDR2 (germline): MNHNS, SASEGT. The V gene end was trimmed by 2 bases and the J gene end by 3 bases; junction bases not matched to a gene: 4. In DNA, the CDR3 is TGTGCCAGCAGTGAAACCAGCGGGAGAACAGATACGCAGTATTTT. Translation: CASSETSGRTDTQYF.

V usage is TRBV29-1 and J usage is TRBJ2-7; no definite D call. Trimming took off 4 bases at V and 0 bases at J, with 7 bases between the two ends. From germline, CDR1 is SQVTM and CDR2 ANQGSEA. The CDR3 runs 12 residues. The CDR3 reads CSVVLDSYEQYV. In DNA form, the CDR3 reads TGCAGCGTTGTTCTCGACTCCTACGAGCAGTACGTC.

This clonotype was seen ten or more times. The J gene is TRBJ2-7, the V gene TRBV5-1; unclear D gene. The CDR3 length is 17 residues. Per the germline V gene, CDR1 is SGHRS and CDR2 is YFSETQ. With 3 bases removed from V and 0 bases from J, the gap between germline ends came to 19 bases. CDR3 sequence: CASSSPVRGVSSYEQYV. The CDR3 DNA reads as TGCGCCAGCAGCTCCCCCGTCCGCGGAGTTAGCTCCTACGAGCAGTACGTC.

The rearrangement joins TRBV4-1 to TRBJ2-1; D call uncertain. CDR1 is MGHRA and CDR2 is YSYEKL in the germline V gene. There are 15 residues in the CDR3. V lost 0 bases to trimming and J lost 5 bases, with 11 bases between them. CDR3 sequence reads: CASSQDGTSHNEQFF. The CDR3 DNA sequence: TGCGCCAGCAGCCAAGACGGAACGTCTCACAATGAGCAGTTCTTC.

This clonotype was counted many times. The chain is built from TRBV6-5 and TRBJ1-5; no clear D gene. The V and J ends lost 5 bases and 7 bases respectively, with 12 bases between them. Per the germline V gene, CDR1 is MNHEY and CDR2 is SVGAGI. The CDR3 loop spans 13 amino acids. The DNA for the CDR3 is TGTGCCAGCAGTCCCGAAGAGCTACAGCCCCAGCATTTT. Translation: CASSPEELQPQHF.

This clonotype is a singleton in its sample. The chain is built from TRBV20-1 and TRBJ2-5, with D maybe TRBD1 (6 bases). V dropped 1 base and J dropped 5 bases, with 11 bases sitting between them. The CDR3 is 13 residues long. Germline V CDR1 and CDR2: DFQATT, SNEGSKA (reference sequence). The CDR3 DNA reads as TGCAGTGCTAGAGTTACAGGGAGTGAGACCCAGTACTTC. Translating it yields CSARVTGSETQYF.

This clonotype was counted ten times or more. This sequence joins TRBV7-6 and TRBJ2-1; unclear D gene. Per the germline V gene, CDR1 is SGHVS and CDR2 is FNYEAQ. The ends were cut back, 1 base at V and 0 bases at J, with 7 bases in the middle. This CDR3 is built from 15 residues. CDR3 sequence reads: CASSLEFSSYNEQFF. CDR3 coding DNA: TGTGCCAGCAGCTTAGAATTTAGCTCCTACAATGAGCAGTTCTTC.

The V call is TRBV20-1, the J call TRBJ2-5; TRBD1 aligns across 9 bases. V was pared by 1 base and J by 4 bases, with 7 bases of the junction left unmatched. The CDR3 covers 15 residues. The V gene's germline CDR1 is DFQATT and CDR2 SNEGSKA (reference sequence). The DNA of the CDR3 is TGCAGTGCTAGAGCCGGACAGGGGAGGGCAGAGACCCAGTACTTC. Protein sequence: CSARAGQGRAETQYF.

The chain is built from TRBV3-1 and TRBJ2-2, with 9 bases matching TRBD2. The CDR3 is made up of 16 amino acids. Trimming removed 2 bases from V and 1 base from J; junction bases left unmatched: 2. Per the germline V gene, CDR1 is LGHDT and CDR2 is YNNKEL (reference sequence). The CDR3 nucleotides are TGTGCCAGCAGCCAACTAGCGGGGATGAACACCGGGGAGCTGTTTTTT. Translated: CASSQLAGMNTGELFF.

V is TRBV7-3 and J is TRBJ2-3, with TRBD2 identical over 11 bases. The V segment lost 0 bases and the J segment 0 bases; nucleotides outside the gene matches: 8. The CDR3 runs 19 residues. Germline V lookup: CDR1 SGHTA, CDR2 FQGTGA. The CDR3 loop is CASSLTRLAGRTSTDTQYF. CDR3 coding DNA: TGTGCCAGCAGCTTAACGAGACTAGCGGGACGTACTAGCACAGATACGCAGTATTTT. The full variable domain, in which reference TRBV7-3 and TRBJ2-3 provide the parts outside the CDR3, is GAGVSQTPSNKVTEKGKYVELRCDPISGHTALYWYRQSLGQGPEFLIYFQGTGAADDSGLPNDRFFAVRPEGSVSTLKIQRTERGDSAVYLCASSLTRLAGRTSTDTQYFGPGTRLTVL.

This clonotype has just a few counts. The CDR3 sequence: CASRPTGEGNQPQHF. In DNA form, the CDR3 reads TGTGCCAGCAGGCCGACAGGGGAGGGCAATCAGCCCCAGCATTTT. V gene TRBV12-3 or TRBV12-4 combines with J gene TRBJ1-5, with 8 bases fitting TRBD1. The V segment lost 6 bases and the J segment 2 bases; nucleotides outside the gene matches: 6. The CDR3 runs 15 residues.

The sample holds many counts of this clonotype. The chain links TRBV5-1 to TRBJ1-4, with 11 positions matching TRBD1. CDR1 is SGHRS, CDR2 YFSETQ, per germline. The CDR3 runs 17 residues. V gave up 3 bases and J gave up 0 bases; unmatched junction bases: 4. The CDR3 sequence: CASSWDRGFTTNEKLFF. The CDR3 coding sequence is TGCGCCAGCAGCTGGGACAGGGGGTTTACAACTAATGAAAAACTGTTTTTT.

In its sample, this clonotype was seen a few times. The rearrangement uses TRBV6-5 and TRBJ1-2; a possible D gene is TRBD1 (5 bases). Germline assignment: CDR1 MNHEY and CDR2 SVGAGI. V dropped 0 bases and J dropped 4 bases, with 12 bases sitting between them. The CDR3 has 15 residues. The CDR3 spells CASSYSTQGSYGYTF. The CDR3 coding sequence is TGTGCCAGCAGTTACTCGACCCAGGGAAGCTATGGCTACACCTTC.

This clonotype was seen a handful of times. CDR3 sequence (DNA): TGTGCCAGCGGGGTGGTGGGATATAGCAATCAGCCCCAGCATTTT. This sequence encodes CASGVVGYSNQPQHF. The chain is built from TRBV7-2 and TRBJ1-5, with D uncertain. V lost 8 bases and J lost 0, with 14 bases in between. The CDR3 loop spans 15 amino acids. Germline V gene lookup returns CDR1 SGHTA and CDR2 FQGNSA.

V and J are TRBV9 and TRBJ2-7, with 10 bases fitting TRBD2. CDR1 is SGDLS, CDR2 YYNGEE, per germline. V was clipped by 0 bases and J by 0 bases; unmatched bases: 3. This CDR3 is built from 16 residues. The CDR3 DNA sequence: TGTGCCAGCAGCGTAGAGGCTAGCGGGAGCTCCTACGAGCAGTACTTC. Translating gives CASSVEASGSSYEQYF.

The chain is built from TRBV12-3 or TRBV12-4 and TRBJ2-3; either TRBD1 or TRBD2 may supply D (6 bases each). The V end was cut by 2 bases, the J end by 6 bases, with 12 bases between. CDR3 length: 14 amino acids. CDR3: CASSLPGARDTQYF. CDR3 in DNA: TGTGCCAGCAGTTTACCGGGGGCTCGTGATACGCAGTATTTT.

This chain connects TRBV7-9 to TRBJ2-5, with a tentative D call TRBD1 (5 bases). Trimming stripped 2 bases from V and 2 bases from J, with 9 bases between. Germline V gives CDR1 SEHNR, CDR2 FQNEAQ (reference sequence). The CDR3 sequence is 14 residues long. The CDR3 loop is CASSLRAGQETQYF. DNA for the CDR3: TGTGCCAGCAGCTTAAGGGCAGGGCAAGAGACCCAGTACTTC.

The chain is built from TRBV20-1 and TRBJ1-3; TRBD1 agrees at 8 bases. Germline CDR1 and CDR2: DFQATT and SNEGSKA (reference sequence). This CDR3 has 16 residues. V lost 1 base to trimming and J lost 6 bases; unmatched junction nucleotides: 11. In DNA, the CDR3 is TGCAGTGCTAGAGCTCCCGACAGGGGAGTTATAAACACCATATATTTT. Translated, it gives CSARAPDRGVINTIYF.